This passage covers 20 T cell receptor beta chains from one sample sequenced in a study of sequential checkpoint blockade in melanoma (dated by TCRdb to about 2019). This sample's treatment or condition label indicates: randomized to nivolumab then ipilimumab (arm A) or the reverse (arm B). Library method: the immunoSEQ multiplex PCR assay. TCRdb's version of the immuneACCESS table is confined to in-frame rearrangements and falls short of the full clone set. An unresolved V gene accounts for under half of the shortfall where checked; the remainder is of unknown origin. In all, the sample holds approximately 12,000 clones, and about 79% of those were seen once. The ten largest clones take up around three fifths of the sample. The material sequenced was CD8+ T cells sorted from blood (inferred from file names), taken from a patient given nivolumab and ipilimumab in sequence. These receptors were collected from a human donor with melanoma.

The V call is TRBV28, the J call TRBJ2-7, with a tentative D call TRBD2 (6 bases). With 1 base removed from V and 2 bases from J, the gap between germline ends came to 12 bases. There are 15 residues in the CDR3. Looked up from germline, CDR1 is MDHEN and CDR2 is SYDVKM. The CDR3 spells CASSLLGTYPYEQYF. The CDR3, as DNA: TGTGCCAGCAGTTTATTGGGGACTTACCCCTACGAGCAGTACTTC.

CDR3 region: CASSFTPEDEQFF. The CDR3 nucleotides read TGTGCCAGCAGTTTTACCCCCGAGGATGAGCAGTTCTTC. V usage is TRBV28 and J usage is TRBJ2-1; D uncertain. CDR3 length equals 13 residues. The germline CDR1 and CDR2 sequences are MDHEN and SYDVKM. V gave up 3 bases and J gave up 8 bases, with 11 bases separating them.

The CDR3 sequence is CASSPWTLSYNEQFF. The CDR3 DNA reads TGTGCCAGCAGTCCCTGGACTCTCTCCTACAATGAGCAGTTCTTC. This chain uses TRBV28 with TRBJ2-1, with D maybe TRBD2 (5 bases). Trimming stripped 5 bases from V and 0 bases from J, with 11 bases between. Germline V gene data show CDR1 as MDHEN and CDR2 as SYDVKM. The CDR3 is 15 amino acids.

This clone was seen once. The rearrangement uses TRBV27 and TRBJ1-5, with TRBD1 as a possible D gene (5 bases). Trimming cost V 5 bases and J 0 bases, with 17 bases left between them. In germline, CDR1 is MNHEY, CDR2 SMNVEV (reference sequence). CDR3 size: 17 residues. CDR3 DNA: TGTGCCAGCAGTCCGACTGCCCCAACAGGTAGCAATCAGCCCCAGCATTTT. Translation: CASSPTAPTGSNQPQHF.

The V gene is TRBV10-3, the J gene TRBJ2-5; D remains unclear. The germline CDR1 and CDR2 sequences are ENHRY and SYGVKD. V lost 10 bases to trimming and J lost 3 bases, with 15 bases between them. This CDR3 has 13 residues. The DNA for the CDR3 is TGTGCCACCTCACTAATAGCTGAAGAGACCCAGTACTTC. Encoded protein: CATSLIAEETQYF.

In this sample, this clone turned up a few times. The chain uses TRBV28 and TRBJ2-7; the match to TRBD1 covers 7 bases. The V gene's germline CDR1 is MDHEN and CDR2 SYDVKM. V lost 8 bases, J lost 4 bases, and 11 bases stayed unmatched. The CDR3 has 14 residues. The chain's CDR3 is CASSVWGQLYEQYF. Written as DNA, the CDR3 is TGTGCCAGCTCCGTTTGGGGACAGCTATACGAGCAGTACTTC. The variable domain in full, completed from reference TRBV28 and TRBJ2-7, reads DVKVTQSSRYLVKRTGEKVFLECVQDMDHENMFWYRQDPGLGLRLIYFSYDVKMKEKGDIPEGYSVSREKKERFSLILESASTNQTSMYLCASSVWGQLYEQYFGPGTRLTVT.

V gene TRBV19 combines with J gene TRBJ2-7; weak D call: TRBD1 (5 bases). There are 16 residues in the CDR3. V was pared by 1 base and J by 2 bases, with 15 bases between. Germline V gene sequence: CDR1 LNHDA, CDR2 SQIVND (reference sequence). In nucleotides, the CDR3 is TGTGCCAGTAGTATAGTCCCCAACAGGCCAGCCTACGAGCAGTACTTC. Its protein is CASSIVPNRPAYEQYF.

The V call is TRBV19, the J call TRBJ2-7, with D possibly TRBD1 on 5 matching bases. Germline CDR1 LNHDA, CDR2 SQIVND (reference sequence). Trimming stripped 5 bases from V and 3 bases from J, with 14 bases between. This CDR3 region has 14 residues. The CDR3 sequence: CASSPSAGFYEQYF. CDR3 nucleotide sequence: TGTGCCAGTAGTCCCTCGGCAGGGTTCTACGAGCAGTACTTC. Based on the CDR3 plus reference TRBV19 and TRBJ2-7, the full variable domain is DGGITQSPKYLFRKEGQNVTLSCEQNLNHDAMYWYRQDPGQGLRLIYYSQIVNDFQKGDIAEGYSVSREKKESFPLTVTSAQKNPTAFYLCASSPSAGFYEQYFGPGTRLTVT.

The chain recombines TRBV9 with TRBJ2-7; TRBD2 matches at 10 bases. This CDR3 region has 15 residues. Losses at the gene ends were 3 bases for V and 7 bases for J; bases not matched to a gene: 10. In germline, CDR1 is SGDLS, CDR2 YYNGEE. The CDR3 bases are TGTGCCAGCAGCGGATCAGCGGGAGGGCCCCAAGAGCAGTACTTC. It codes for CASSGSAGGPQEQYF.

V is TRBV7-9 and J is TRBJ2-7; no reliable D call. The V end was cut by 5 bases, the J end by 3 bases, with 20 bases between. CDR3 length: 16 residues. Germline V CDR1 and CDR2: SEHNR, FQNEAQ (reference sequence). This CDR3 reads CASSPFRVASIYEQYF. The DNA for the CDR3 is TGTGCCAGCAGCCCGTTCCGGGTCGCCTCAATCTACGAGCAGTACTTC.

This CDR3 reads CASSREGRRQETQYF. DNA for the CDR3: TGTGCCAGCAGCCGGGAGGGGCGGAGGCAAGAGACCCAGTACTTC. The gene calls are TRBV7-9 and TRBJ2-5, with TRBD2 identical over 8 bases. V lost 5 bases and J lost 2; bases outside the gene matches: 7. The CDR3 covers 15 residues. Germline lookup yields CDR1 SEHNR and CDR2 FQNEAQ (reference sequence).

V and J are TRBV7-8 and TRBJ1-5; 10 bases match TRBD1. Unmatched junction bases numbered 7, after V lost 4 bases and J lost 4 bases. CDR3 size: 16 residues. CDR1 is SGHVS, CDR2 FQNEAQ, per germline. This CDR3 reads CASSYYPGQGNQPQHF. CDR3 DNA: TGTGCCAGCAGCTATTACCCGGGACAGGGGAATCAGCCCCAGCATTTT.

This chain joins TRBV28 and TRBJ2-7, with TRBD1 as a possible D gene (5 bases). With 5 bases removed from V and 4 bases from J, the gap between germline ends came to 21 bases. Per the germline V gene, CDR1 is MDHEN and CDR2 is SYDVKM. This CDR3 comprises 16 residues. The CDR3 is CASSLSATGTLYEQYF. CDR3 sequence (DNA): TGTGCCAGCAGTCTGTCGGCTACAGGAACTCTTTACGAGCAGTACTTC. Full variable domain (remainder filled in from reference TRBV28 and TRBJ2-7): DVKVTQSSRYLVKRTGEKVFLECVQDMDHENMFWYRQDPGLGLRLIYFSYDVKMKEKGDIPEGYSVSREKKERFSLILESASTNQTSMYLCASSLSATGTLYEQYFGPGTRLTVT.

This clone appeared a few times. This rearrangement joins TRBV6-4 to TRBJ2-6; no reliable D call. The CDR3 is made up of 15 amino acids. Trimming shortened V by 3 bases and J by 0 bases, and 6 bases separated the two germline ends. Germline V gives CDR1 MRHNA, CDR2 SNTAGT. The CDR3 loop is CASSEEFSGANVLTF. In DNA, the CDR3 is TGTGCCAGCAGTGAAGAGTTCTCTGGGGCCAACGTCCTGACTTTC.

CDR3 coding DNA: TGTGCCAGCAGTGAAAATGGCAGGGACTTAATAGGAGACACCATATATTTT. Translated: CASSENGRDLIGDTIYF. The chain has TRBV6-1 and TRBJ1-3, with D possibly matching TRBD1 (5 bases). The CDR3 covers 17 residues. Looked up from germline, CDR1 is MNHNS and CDR2 is SASEGT. V shed 2 bases and J shed 8 bases, with 22 bases lying between them.

The chain is built from TRBV27 and TRBJ2-2; D uncertain. The V and J ends lost 1 base and 7 bases respectively, with 10 bases between them. Germline-derived CDR1 and CDR2 are MNHEY and SMNVEV (reference sequence). CDR3 size: 14 residues. The DNA of the CDR3 is TGTGCCAGCAGTTTATTACTCACTGGCGGGGAGCTGTTTTTT. Translated: CASSLLLTGGELFF.

V gene TRBV7-6 combines with J gene TRBJ1-1; D gene ambiguous. Trimming stripped 2 bases from V and 11 bases from J, with 12 bases between. The CDR3 is 12 amino acids. CDR1 and CDR2 (germline): SGHVS, FNYEAQ. The CDR3 bases are TGTGCCAGCAGCTTAACGACTGAGGAGGCTTTCTTT. The encoded protein is CASSLTTEEAFF.

The gene calls are TRBV18 and TRBJ2-5; 8 bases are a match to TRBD2. Germline CDR1 and CDR2: KGHSH and LQKENI. V shed 2 bases, J shed 5 bases, and the junction held 10 bases outside the gene matches. This CDR3 is built from 16 residues. CDR3 in DNA: TGTGCCAGCTCACCAGCACCGGCGGGGGGCCTTGAGACCCAGTACTTC. Its protein is CASSPAPAGGLETQYF.

This chain connects TRBV2 to TRBJ2-3; TRBD1 matches 9 bases. The ends lost 5 bases at V and 2 bases at J; junction bases unmatched: 5. The CDR3 sequence is 15 residues long. Germline CDR1 SNHLY, CDR2 FYNNEI. CDR3 DNA sequence: TGTGCCAGCAGTCCGACAGGGGGTAACACAGATACGCAGTATTTT. It encodes CASSPTGGNTDTQYF.

The chain joins TRBV9 to TRBJ2-3; D perhaps matches TRBD1 (6 bases). This CDR3 has 14 amino acids. V dropped 0 bases and J dropped 4 bases, with 9 bases sitting between them. Germline V gene lookup returns CDR1 SGDLS and CDR2 YYNGEE. CDR3 residues: CASSVGTAPDTQYF. The CDR3 region has the DNA TGTGCCAGCAGCGTAGGGACAGCCCCAGATACGCAGTATTTT.